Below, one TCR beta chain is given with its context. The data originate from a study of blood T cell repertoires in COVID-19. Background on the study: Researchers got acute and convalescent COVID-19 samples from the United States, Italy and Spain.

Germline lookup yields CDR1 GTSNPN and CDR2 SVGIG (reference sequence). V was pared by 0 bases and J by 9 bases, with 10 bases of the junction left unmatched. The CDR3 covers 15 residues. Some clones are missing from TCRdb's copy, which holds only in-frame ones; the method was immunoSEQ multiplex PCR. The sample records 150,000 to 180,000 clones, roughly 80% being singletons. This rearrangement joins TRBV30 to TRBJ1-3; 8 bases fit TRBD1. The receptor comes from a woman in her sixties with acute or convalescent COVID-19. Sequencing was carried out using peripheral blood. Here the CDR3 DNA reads TGTGCCTGGAGTGTGCACAGGGGGGCCGGGGGCACCATATATTTT. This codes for CAWSVHRGAGGTIYF.